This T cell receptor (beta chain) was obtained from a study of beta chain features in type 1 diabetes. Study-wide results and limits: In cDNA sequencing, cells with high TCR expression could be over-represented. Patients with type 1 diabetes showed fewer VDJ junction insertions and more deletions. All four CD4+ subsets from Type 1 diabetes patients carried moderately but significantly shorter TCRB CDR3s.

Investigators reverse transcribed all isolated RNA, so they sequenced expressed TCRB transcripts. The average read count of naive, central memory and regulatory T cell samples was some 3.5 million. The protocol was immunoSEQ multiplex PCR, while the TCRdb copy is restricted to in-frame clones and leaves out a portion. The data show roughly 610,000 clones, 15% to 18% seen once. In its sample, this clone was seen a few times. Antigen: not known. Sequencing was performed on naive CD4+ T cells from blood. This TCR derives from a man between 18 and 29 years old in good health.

CDR3 sequence: CATSRDQAGLVSNQPQHF. CDR3 DNA sequence: TGTGCCACCAGCAGAGATCAGGCGGGGCTAGTCAGCAATCAGCCCCAGCATTTT. The chain uses TRBV15 and TRBJ1-5; TRBD1 is a possible D gene (5 bases). The germline V gene has CDR1 LNHNV and CDR2 YYDKDF (reference sequence). The germline V and J ends were trimmed by 0 bases and 1 base, with 16 bases remaining between them. The CDR3 runs 18 residues.